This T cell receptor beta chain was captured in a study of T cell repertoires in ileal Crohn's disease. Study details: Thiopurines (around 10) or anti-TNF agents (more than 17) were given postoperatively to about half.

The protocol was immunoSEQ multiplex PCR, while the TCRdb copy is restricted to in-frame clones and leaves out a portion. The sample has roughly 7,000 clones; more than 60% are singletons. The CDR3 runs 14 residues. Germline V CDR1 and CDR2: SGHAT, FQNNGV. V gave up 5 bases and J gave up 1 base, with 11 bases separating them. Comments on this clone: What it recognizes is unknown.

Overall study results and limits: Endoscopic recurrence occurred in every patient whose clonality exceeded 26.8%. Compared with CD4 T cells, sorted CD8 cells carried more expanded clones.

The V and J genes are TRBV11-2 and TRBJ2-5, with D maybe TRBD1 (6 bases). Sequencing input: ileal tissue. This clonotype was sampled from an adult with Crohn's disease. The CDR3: CASSPGRGQETQYF. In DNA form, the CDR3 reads TGTGCCAGCAGCCCCGGCAGGGGCCAAGAGACCCAGTACTTC.